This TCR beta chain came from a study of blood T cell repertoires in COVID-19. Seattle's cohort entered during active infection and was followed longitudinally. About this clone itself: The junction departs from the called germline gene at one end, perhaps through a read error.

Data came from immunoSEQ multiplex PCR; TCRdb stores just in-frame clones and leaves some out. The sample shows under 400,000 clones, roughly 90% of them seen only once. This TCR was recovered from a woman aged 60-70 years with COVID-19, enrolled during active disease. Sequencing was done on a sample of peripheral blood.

In DNA, the CDR3 is TGTGCTAGCAGCTTAGTTGAGGGACTAGGCAATGAGCAGTTCTTC. This encodes CASSLVEGLGNEQFF. This rearrangement joins TRBV7-7 to TRBJ2-1, with TRBD2 matching over 8 bases. Germline lookup yields CDR1 SSHAT and CDR2 FNYEAQ (reference sequence). There are 15 residues in the CDR3. Looking up the rest from reference TRBV7-7 and TRBJ2-1 gives the full variable domain: GAGVSQSPRYKVTKRGQDVTLRCDPISSHATLYWYQQALGQGPEFLTYFNYEAQPDKSGLPSDRFSAERPEGSISTLTIQRTEQRDSAMYRCASSLVEGLGNEQFFGPGTRLTVL.